The sequence of this T cell receptor (beta chain) was determined in a study of blood T cell repertoires in COVID-19. Study overall: Samples of COVID-19 (acute and convalescent) were obtained from the United States, Italy and Spain.

Trimming left V 5 bases short and J 2 bases short, with 11 bases between. CDR3 length: 14 residues. The germline CDR1 and CDR2 sequences are SEHNR and FQNEAQ (reference sequence). Sequencing used immunoSEQ multiplex PCR; TCRdb keeps in-frame clones, though not all of them. The sample carries tens of thousands of clones, around 83% recorded once. Sequencing was performed on peripheral blood. The sequence came from a human donor in a cohort sampled during active COVID-19. V is TRBV7-9 and J is TRBJ2-3; a possible D gene is TRBD2 (5 bases). This CDR3 is CASSPRDFTDTQYF. The CDR3 DNA reads TGTGCCAGCAGCCCCCGGGATTTCACAGATACGCAGTATTTT.